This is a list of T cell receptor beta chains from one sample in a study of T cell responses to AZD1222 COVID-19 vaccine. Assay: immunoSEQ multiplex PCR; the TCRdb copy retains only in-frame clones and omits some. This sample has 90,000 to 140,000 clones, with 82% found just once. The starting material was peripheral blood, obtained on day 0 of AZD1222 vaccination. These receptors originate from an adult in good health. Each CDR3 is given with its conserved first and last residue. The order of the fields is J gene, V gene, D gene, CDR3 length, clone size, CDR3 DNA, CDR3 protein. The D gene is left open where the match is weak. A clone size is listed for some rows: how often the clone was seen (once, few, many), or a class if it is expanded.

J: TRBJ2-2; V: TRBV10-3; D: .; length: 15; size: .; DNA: TGTGCCATCAGTGGCCTGTCGGGGCTTTCCGGGGAGCTGTTTTTT; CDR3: CAISGLSGLSGELFF
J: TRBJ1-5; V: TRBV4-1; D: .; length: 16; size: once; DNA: TGCGCCAGCAGCCAAGACAGAGATCCTAGCAATCAGCCCCAGCATTTT; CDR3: CASSQDRDPSNQPQHF
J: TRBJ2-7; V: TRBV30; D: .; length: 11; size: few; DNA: TGTGCCTGGAGTGTAGCGTACGAGCAGTACTTC; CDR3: CAWSVAYEQYF
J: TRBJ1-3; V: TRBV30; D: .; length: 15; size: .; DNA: TGTGCCTGGAGTGTACCCGGTCTCGGGGGACACACCATATATTTT; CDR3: CAWSVPGLGGHTIYF
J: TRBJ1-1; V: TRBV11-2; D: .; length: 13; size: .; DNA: TGTGCCAGCAGGGTTCAAGGGAACACTGAAGCTTTCTTT; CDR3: CASRVQGNTEAFF
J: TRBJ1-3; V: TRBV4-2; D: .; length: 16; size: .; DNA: TGTGCCAGCAGCCCACGGAGTAGGACCCAAGGAAACACCATATATTTT; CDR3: CASSPRSRTQGNTIYF
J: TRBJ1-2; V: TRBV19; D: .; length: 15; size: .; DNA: TGTGCCAGTAGTATTAGAGGGGCCTCTGGCTATGGCTACACCTTC; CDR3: CASSIRGASGYGYTF
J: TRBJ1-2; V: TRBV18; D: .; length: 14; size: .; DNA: TGTGCCAGCTCACCCCCCAATCGGGCAGGTGGCTACACCTTC; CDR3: CASSPPNRAGGYTF
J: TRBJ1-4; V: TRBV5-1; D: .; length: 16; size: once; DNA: TGCGCCAGCAGCTTGGAGTATTCAGGGGCTAATGAAAAACTGTTTTTT; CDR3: CASSLEYSGANEKLFF
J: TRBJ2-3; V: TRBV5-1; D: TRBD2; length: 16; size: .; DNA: TGCGCCAGCAGCCCCCAGGGACTAGGTCTGACAGATACGCAGTATTTT; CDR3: CASSPQGLGLTDTQYF
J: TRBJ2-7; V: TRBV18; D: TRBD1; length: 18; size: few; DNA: TGTGCCAGCTCACCAAAGGGTCGGGGACAGGGGGCAATCGGCGAGCAGTACTTC; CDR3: CASSPKGRGQGAIGEQYF
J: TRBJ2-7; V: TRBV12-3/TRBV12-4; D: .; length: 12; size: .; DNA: TGTGCCAGCACCAGGGGGGGCTACGAGCAGTACTTC; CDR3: CASTRGGYEQYF
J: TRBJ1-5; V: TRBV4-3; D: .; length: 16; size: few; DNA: TGCGCCAGCAGCCAAGATCGTACTTATAGCAATCAGCCCCAGCATTTT; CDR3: CASSQDRTYSNQPQHF